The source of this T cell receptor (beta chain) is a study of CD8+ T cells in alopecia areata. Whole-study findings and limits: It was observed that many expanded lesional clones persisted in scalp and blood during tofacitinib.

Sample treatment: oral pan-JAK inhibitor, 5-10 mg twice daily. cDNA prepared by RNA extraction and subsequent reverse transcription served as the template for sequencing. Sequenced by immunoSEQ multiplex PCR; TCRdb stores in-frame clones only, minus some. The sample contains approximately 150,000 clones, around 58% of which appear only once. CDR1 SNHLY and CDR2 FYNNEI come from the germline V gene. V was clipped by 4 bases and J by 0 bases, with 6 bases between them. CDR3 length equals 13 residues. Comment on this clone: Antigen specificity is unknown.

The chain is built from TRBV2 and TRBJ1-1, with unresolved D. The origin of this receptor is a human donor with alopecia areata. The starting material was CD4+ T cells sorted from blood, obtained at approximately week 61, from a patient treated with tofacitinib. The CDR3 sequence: CASSVKMNTEAFF. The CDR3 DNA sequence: TGTGCCAGCAGTGTGAAGATGAACACTGAAGCTTTCTTT.